This is a list of T cell receptor beta chains from one sample in a study of T cell responses to AZD1222 COVID-19 vaccine. The data were produced by immunoSEQ multiplex PCR, yet TCRdb's version contains in-frame clones alone and is incomplete. The top ten clones hold approximately 1% of a sample with 100,000 to 150,000 clones, 92% of them seen once. Material: peripheral blood, obtained on day 0 of AZD1222 vaccination. The source of these receptors is an adult in good health. The CDR3 runs from the conserved cysteine through the conserved F or W. The order of the fields is J gene, V gene, clone size, D gene, CDR3 DNA, CDR3 protein. The D gene is left open where the match is weak. Size is stated for part of the rows, as once, few or many counts, or as a class when the clone is expanded.

j_call: TRBJ1-2
v_call: TRBV21-1
clone_size: -
d_call: -
cdr3_nt: TGTGCCAGCAGCGGGTGGACGGTTCAGAATGGCTACACCTTC
cdr3_aa: CASSGWTVQNGYTF

j_call: TRBJ1-1
v_call: TRBV27
clone_size: once
d_call: -
cdr3_nt: TGTGCCAGCAGTTTCTTCAAGACAGTTTTGAACACTGAAGCTTTCTTT
cdr3_aa: CASSFFKTVLNTEAFF

j_call: TRBJ2-1
v_call: TRBV19
clone_size: -
d_call: TRBD2
cdr3_nt: TGTGCCAGTAGCTCCAGACAGAGCTATAGCGGGTGGTCCAATGAGCAGTTCTTC
cdr3_aa: CASSSRQSYSGWSNEQFF

j_call: TRBJ2-5
v_call: TRBV9
clone_size: few
d_call: -
cdr3_nt: TGTGCCAGCAGCGACAGGACTCGGGAAGAGACCCAGTACTTC
cdr3_aa: CASSDRTREETQYF

j_call: TRBJ1-2
v_call: TRBV18
clone_size: -
d_call: -
cdr3_nt: TGTGCCAGCTCACCATTCGCCGGGACGGATTATGGCTACACCTTC
cdr3_aa: CASSPFAGTDYGYTF

j_call: TRBJ2-5
v_call: TRBV4-1
clone_size: -
d_call: TRBD2
cdr3_nt: TGCGCCAGCAGCCAAGCCCTCACTAGCGGAAGAGAGACCCAGTACTTC
cdr3_aa: CASSQALTSGRETQYF

j_call: TRBJ2-2
v_call: TRBV5-5
clone_size: -
d_call: -
cdr3_nt: TGTGCCAGCAGCTCAAGCGGGCCCGGGGAGCTGTTTTTT
cdr3_aa: CASSSSGPGELFF

j_call: TRBJ2-5
v_call: TRBV7-9
clone_size: -
d_call: -
cdr3_nt: TGTGCCAGCAGCTTCTGGGACCGCAGGGAGACCCAGTACTTC
cdr3_aa: CASSFWDRRETQYF

j_call: TRBJ1-3
v_call: TRBV9
clone_size: -
d_call: -
cdr3_nt: TGTGCCAGCAGCGGACCTATTGGCTCTGGAAACACCATATATTTT
cdr3_aa: CASSGPIGSGNTIYF

j_call: TRBJ1-1
v_call: TRBV18
clone_size: -
d_call: -
cdr3_nt: TGTGCCAGCTCACCACAGGGAGACACTGAAGCTTTCTTT
cdr3_aa: CASSPQGDTEAFF

j_call: TRBJ1-4
v_call: TRBV27
clone_size: -
d_call: TRBD1
cdr3_nt: TGTGCCAGCAGTTTTCAGGGGGGGGAAAAACTGTTTTTT
cdr3_aa: CASSFQGGEKLFF

j_call: TRBJ1-2
v_call: TRBV6-5
clone_size: -
d_call: -
cdr3_nt: TGTGCCAGCAGTTACGGACATAGTGGCTACACCTTC
cdr3_aa: CASSYGHSGYTF

j_call: TRBJ2-7
v_call: TRBV6-1
clone_size: -
d_call: TRBD2
cdr3_nt: TGTGCCAGCAGTGAAGAGACTAGCGGGAGTTACGAGCAGTACTTC
cdr3_aa: CASSEETSGSYEQYF

j_call: TRBJ1-2
v_call: TRBV10-3
clone_size: -
d_call: -
cdr3_nt: TGTGCCATCAGTGAGTCGCCCGGACAGAAGGCTGGCTACACCTTC
cdr3_aa: CAISESPGQKAGYTF

j_call: TRBJ2-7
v_call: TRBV20-1
clone_size: -
d_call: -
cdr3_nt: TGCAGTGTCGCGAGCAACTACGAGCAGTACTTC
cdr3_aa: CSVASNYEQYF

j_call: TRBJ2-1
v_call: TRBV19
clone_size: once
d_call: -
cdr3_nt: TGTGCCAGTACCGGGAAGCGGCGAGATTCCTACAATGAGCAGTTCTTC
cdr3_aa: CASTGKRRDSYNEQFF

j_call: TRBJ1-6
v_call: TRBV10-3
clone_size: -
d_call: -
cdr3_nt: TGTGCCATCAGTGAGTCGAGACCCAAGCCTAATTCACCCCTCCACTTT
cdr3_aa: CAISESRPKPNSPLHF

j_call: TRBJ2-7
v_call: TRBV7-9
clone_size: -
d_call: -
cdr3_nt: TGTGCCAGCGGCCAGCCGGAGTGGCGAGGGTACGAGCAGTACTTC
cdr3_aa: CASGQPEWRGYEQYF